This TCR beta chain was sequenced for a study of human T cells and chemical hapten exposure (dated by TCRdb to about 2021). As for the study more broadly: For sensitization, 2% DPC in acetone was applied to a roughly 2 cm by roughly 2 cm area of upper inner arm skin. Patients additionally received weekly therapeutic DPC doses to the scalp throughout the approximately 24-week study period. Patch testing was performed on the upper back with Finn chambers containing 0.01% DPC, and the patch tests were scored after 6 days according to International Contact Dermatitis Research Group standards. The mostly female patient cohort included alopecia areata with under or over 50% scalp involvement, alopecia totalis and alopecia universalis. The libraries were sequenced as a pool, and the TCR yield per sample differed mostly because of small variations in library volumes within the pool. This study followed changes in the peripheral blood TCR repertoire in vivo during primary and secondary sensitization of alopecia patients to the hapten diphenylcyclopropenone (DPC). Blood was sampled from patients pre-sensitization (week 0) and at 2, 6 and about 24 weeks after DPC sensitization. Roughly 30 alopecia patients provided blood for TCR sequencing at one to four time points (pre-sensitization, 2, 6 and 24 weeks). Study-wide findings and limitations: All patients had alopecia, a presumed autoimmune disease, so their immune response might differ from that of healthy individuals. The number of TCRs above 1 in 1000 frequency did not change with DPC sensitization; there was no evidence of global repertoire structure alterations. Significantly more large CDR3 similarity clusters were formed by expanded TCRs than by pre-sensitization or healthy control sets, consistent with antigen-driven responses. A positive correlation was found between the number of PT1 expanded TCRs and patch test score, with significance reached at thresholds 8, 16 and 32 but not 4. After repeated subsampling, the strength of the expansion versus patch-test correlation and the threshold at which it became significant changed.

Including the terminal cysteine and phenylalanine, the CDR3 comprises 16 residues. Only the CDR3 DNA is retained, 48 bases long and in frame from the first base. Unmatched junction bases come to 12, with V trimmed by 6 bases and J by 5 bases. This clonotype has at least ten counts. The specificity of this receptor is unknown. No much larger clone exists at a distance of one base, and base qualities are not known. Library construction relied on RACE. The data were produced on a NextSeq 500. During library preparation, unique molecular identifiers were attached to individual cDNA molecules so that TCRs could be counted quantitatively and reproducibly. Each blood RNA sample was used to sequence both TCR alpha and TCR beta chains. On the study's bioinformatics: Samples had a median of roughly 98,000 TCRs, with a range from about 23,224 to 750,000. The Decombinator software suite was used to annotate V, J and CDR3 in the TCR reads. To make PS versus PT1 abundance plots, every sample was subsampled to the same number of TCRs (28,000). Expanded TCRs were defined as absent before sensitization and observed at least eight times at the 2-week time point. TCRdb applied fastp at Q25 and MiXCR to the public reads, then kept only in-frame beta chains. Each CDR3 protein gets just one entry, which takes the most common genes and DNA from the rows behind it. TCRdb, not the original authors, processed these V and J calls. The sample table records approximately 100,000 distinct CDR3 sequences; 11% of these occur just once. Clones ranked in the top ten supply roughly 3.2% of the sample.

Per the publication, the time point label means: patch test 1, 2 weeks after DPC sensitization. According to the study, the label for this sample's treatment or condition signals: therapeutic diphenylcyclopropenone sensitization with weekly scalp DPC. At every patch-test visit, the blood draw took place before the patch test was put on. Eligible patients were aged 18 to 70, diagnosed with alopecia, deemed suitable for DPC therapy, and excluded if pregnant. Unfractionated whole blood was collected in Tempus Blood RNA tubes, and total RNA was extracted from that blood. The chain is encoded by TRBV12-3 or TRBV12-4 joined to TRBJ2-3, with TRBD1 identical over 9 junction bases. Sequences were derived from whole blood, sampled in connection with sensitization to the hapten diphenylcyclopropenone (DPC). This clonotype was sampled from a woman in her 40s with alopecia areata. Some clones in this sample may be carry-over from other donors' samples. The CDR3 amino acid sequence is: CASRLQQGAQRDTQYF. In nucleotide form, the sequence is TGTGCCAGCAGACTCCAACAGGGGGCGCAGAGAGATACGCAGTATTTT.